Listed below are T cell receptor beta chains from one sample, sequenced in a study of T cells in Graves' hyperthyroidism and ophthalmopathy. MiXCR, applied by TCRdb to the multiplex PCR reads, yields one record per CDR3 protein. The sample has 75,000 to 100,000 distinct CDR3 sequences, just over 50% seen once. Source material: blood. The receptors shown here come from a woman between 40 and 50 years old with Graves' hyperthyroidism. The CDR3 runs from the conserved cysteine through the conserved F or W. D genes are given only for firm matches. Clone size appears in some rows only: once, few, many, or a class for an expanded clone.

D: TRBD1
size: many
V: TRBV29-1
CDR3: CSVGTGGNVLTF

D: .
size: .
V: TRBV7-8
CDR3: CASSLFFHGANVLTF

D: .
size: .
V: TRBV7-9
CDR3: CASSPLGGTQYF

D: TRBD1
size: few
V: TRBV9
CDR3: CASSPRQGYGYTF

D: TRBD1
size: once
V: TRBV2
CDR3: CASSEATGTNEAFF

D: TRBD2
size: .
V: TRBV20-1
CDR3: CSPGTSGSSF

D: .
size: many
V: TRBV24-1
CDR3: CATSATGTEKLFF

D: .
size: medium-sized
V: TRBV29-1
CDR3: CSVRDWNTGELFF

D: TRBD2
size: .
V: TRBV7-9
CDR3: CASSQDMAGGYEQYF

D: .
size: few
V: TRBV5-1
CDR3: CASSLSAHTDTQYF